The 13 T cell receptor beta chains below were found in one sample sequenced in a study of neurological immune-mediated disorders. TCRdb itself ran the 5' RACE reads through MiXCR, one entry per CDR3 protein. Of under 20,000 distinct CDR3 sequences listed, approximately 14% were seen once; the top ten hold about an eighth. The sequencing input was PBMCs. The receptor set was obtained from a man aged 55 to 70 with HTLV-1-associated myelopathy (HAM/TSP).

The chain couples TRBV20-1 to TRBJ1-5, with D perhaps matching TRBD1 (5 bases). Trimming left V 5 bases short and J 5 bases short, with 19 bases between. The CDR3 length is 15 residues. The germline V gene encodes CDR1 DFQATT and CDR2 SNEGSKA (reference sequence). The CDR3 coding sequence is TGCAGTGCTCCTATAATGGACACCCAACATCAGCCCCAGCATTTT. Amino acid sequence: CSAPIMDTQHQPQHF.

This clonotype came up many times. The V gene is TRBV24-1, the J gene TRBJ1-1; no reliable D call. The CDR3 loop spans 16 amino acids. CDR1 and CDR2 from the germline V gene are KGHDR and SFDVKD. V lost 0 bases and J 0 bases, leaving 10 bases between the germline ends. The CDR3 coding sequence is TGTGCCACCAGTGATTTGCGCCGGCCAATGAACACTGAAGCTTTCTTT. Translating it yields CATSDLRRPMNTEAFF.

This clonotype was recorded at least ten times. The rearrangement links TRBV5-1 to TRBJ1-6; TRBD1 is a possible D gene (6 bases). Germline assignment: CDR1 SGHRS and CDR2 YFSETQ. Trimming cost V 4 bases and J 5 bases, with 13 bases left between them. CDR3 length equals 15 residues. The CDR3, as DNA: TGCGCCAGCAGCCCAAGACAGGAAAATAATTCACCCCTCCACTTT. Translating gives CASSPRQENNSPLHF.

This clonotype was found many times. The chain links TRBV7-9 to TRBJ2-1; 7 bases fit TRBD1. This CDR3 has 13 residues. Trimming at V came to 2 bases and at J to 8 bases, leaving 3 bases not matched to a gene. Germline assignment: CDR1 SEHNR and CDR2 FQNEAQ (reference sequence). The CDR3, as DNA: TGTGCCAGCAGCTTAACGACAGGGCATGAGCAGTTCTTC. Its protein is CASSLTTGHEQFF.

There are many counts of this clonotype. The V call is TRBV5-6, the J call TRBJ2-1; TRBD2 might be the D (5 bases). The CDR3 has 13 residues. CDR1 SGHDT and CDR2 YYEEEE come from the germline V gene. V dropped 2 bases and J dropped 10 bases, with 13 bases sitting between them. This CDR3 is CASSLTSTDEQFF. CDR3 sequence (DNA): TGTGCCAGCAGCTTAACTAGTACGGACGAGCAGTTCTTC.

This clonotype was recorded at least ten times. The J gene is TRBJ1-1, the V gene TRBV7-9, with 10 bases identical to TRBD1. Germline V lookup: CDR1 SEHNR, CDR2 FQNEAQ (reference sequence). The CDR3 spans 16 residues. The V segment lost 3 bases and the J segment 0 bases; nucleotides outside the gene matches: 4. The CDR3 here is CASSFWDRGMNTEAFF. The DNA for the CDR3 is TGTGCCAGCAGCTTCTGGGACAGGGGCATGAACACTGAAGCTTTCTTT.

This clonotype came up many times. The chain employs TRBV20-1 and TRBJ2-1, with no clear D. The CDR3 is 11 residues long. Looked up from germline, CDR1 is DFQATT and CDR2 is SNEGSKA (reference sequence). Trimming left V 1 base short and J 16 bases short, with 14 bases between. CDR3 in amino acids: CSARGGPLYFF. CDR3 nucleotide sequence: TGCAGTGCTAGAGGAGGACCACTTTACTTCTTC.

This clonotype was counted at least ten times. The chain links TRBV11-2 to TRBJ1-2, with D perhaps matching TRBD1 (6 bases). V lost 5 bases and J lost 2, with 9 bases in between. The CDR3 has 13 residues. From germline, CDR1 is SGHAT and CDR2 FQNNGV. CDR3 coding DNA: TGTGCCAGCAGCCCCGACAGGAACTATGGCTACACCTTC. It is translated as CASSPDRNYGYTF.

This clonotype was seen at least ten times. The V gene is TRBV10-3, the J gene TRBJ2-1; 12 bases agree with TRBD1. Germline values: CDR1 ENHRY, CDR2 SYGVKD. This CDR3 is built from 17 residues. The junction had 8 bases not matched to a gene; V was cut back by 3 bases and J by 5 bases. CDR3 sequence (DNA): TGTGCCATCAGTGATCCACCGGGACAGGGGGCGGACAATGAGCAGTTCTTC. Its protein product is CAISDPPGQGADNEQFF.

Many counts were recorded for this clonotype. CDR3 bases: TGCAGTGCCAGCCACAGGGGGCTCACTGAAGCTTTCTTT. Its translation is CSASHRGLTEAFF. This chain joins TRBV20-1 and TRBJ1-1; 9 bases agree with TRBD1. V lost 6 bases and J lost 4; bases outside the gene matches: 6. This CDR3 region has 13 residues. Looked up from germline, CDR1 is DFQATT and CDR2 is SNEGSKA (reference sequence).

This clonotype was found once. Compared with germline, one end of the junction differs, possibly owing to a read error. The rearrangement links TRBV5-1 to TRBJ2-1, with D possibly being TRBD2 (5 bases). CDR1 is SGHRS, CDR2 YFSETQ, per germline. The CDR3 is made up of 16 amino acids. The CDR3 here is CASTLGGPSSYNVQFF. The CDR3 DNA is TGCGCCAGCACCCTGGGCGGGCCGAGCTCGTACAATGTGCAGTTCTTC.

This clonotype appeared many times. The CDR3 spells CSVEGTGSNQPQHF. Here the CDR3 DNA reads TGCAGCGTTGAGGGGACAGGGAGCAATCAGCCCCAGCATTTT. This chain connects TRBV29-1 to TRBJ1-5; 9 positions agree with TRBD1. Germline V lookup: CDR1 SQVTM, CDR2 ANQGSEA. CDR3 length: 14 residues. Unmatched junction bases numbered 1, after V lost 3 bases and J lost 1 base.

This clonotype was seen at least ten times. This chain joins TRBV3-1 and TRBJ2-1; D tentatively reads TRBD1 or TRBD2 (5 bases each). V was clipped by 3 bases and J by 7 bases, with 19 bases between them. The CDR3 sequence is 16 residues long. Germline V lookup: CDR1 LGHDT, CDR2 YNNKEL (reference sequence). The CDR3 sequence is CASSHMGAQGENEQFF. DNA of the CDR3: TGTGCCAGCAGCCATATGGGAGCACAAGGGGAAAATGAGCAGTTCTTC.